The rows below give T cell receptor beta chains drawn from one sample of a study of OX40 agonist ivuxolimab in advanced cancers. Clones were sequenced by immunoSEQ multiplex PCR, and TCRdb holds only the in-frame ones, with some missing. The table shows under 95,000 clones, with approximately 88% occurring only once. This specimen was CD4+ or CD8+ T cells sorted from blood, taken in a trial of the OX40 agonist ivuxolimab. These receptors came from an adult with an advanced solid tumor such as melanoma, head and neck, liver or kidney cancer. Each CDR3 is given without its conserved first and last residue. A D gene is named only where the DNA matches it firmly. Expanded clones are given a class, and other clones once, few, many or no size at all.

j_gene: TRBJ2-5; v_gene: TRBV27; d_gene: .; abundance: .; CDR3aa: ASSLSAGFQETQY
j_gene: TRBJ1-5; v_gene: TRBV19; d_gene: .; abundance: .; CDR3aa: ASSPIGHGSEWPQH
j_gene: TRBJ2-1; v_gene: TRBV25-1; d_gene: TRBD2; abundance: .; CDR3aa: ASSGGTSGFYNEQF
j_gene: TRBJ2-1; v_gene: TRBV18; d_gene: TRBD2; abundance: .; CDR3aa: ASSDRGSRGEQF
j_gene: TRBJ1-1; v_gene: TRBV10-3; d_gene: .; abundance: .; CDR3aa: AISESRGSTEAF
j_gene: TRBJ2-7; v_gene: TRBV6-6; d_gene: .; abundance: once; CDR3aa: ASTEPAGAYEQY
j_gene: TRBJ2-4; v_gene: TRBV28; d_gene: TRBD1; abundance: .; CDR3aa: ASRPRGGRGDIQY
j_gene: TRBJ1-4; v_gene: TRBV2; d_gene: .; abundance: .; CDR3aa: ASSLRTVATNEKLF
j_gene: TRBJ2-2; v_gene: TRBV27; d_gene: .; abundance: .; CDR3aa: ASSITQATNTGELF
j_gene: TRBJ1-5; v_gene: TRBV6-1; d_gene: TRBD1; abundance: .; CDR3aa: ASSEVTGVGQPQH
j_gene: TRBJ2-7; v_gene: TRBV7-9; d_gene: .; abundance: .; CDR3aa: ASSSSTGGEQY
j_gene: TRBJ1-4; v_gene: TRBV10-1; d_gene: .; abundance: .; CDR3aa: ASSTDRANEKLF
j_gene: TRBJ2-3; v_gene: TRBV27; d_gene: TRBD2; abundance: .; CDR3aa: ASSYRGVGDTQY
j_gene: TRBJ1-5; v_gene: TRBV20-1; d_gene: .; abundance: .; CDR3aa: SAKGQPQH
j_gene: TRBJ2-7; v_gene: TRBV5-3; d_gene: TRBD1; abundance: .; CDR3aa: ARSLPRTGPTIGQY
j_gene: TRBJ1-2; v_gene: TRBV6-5; d_gene: .; abundance: .; CDR3aa: ASSYGDGNYGYT